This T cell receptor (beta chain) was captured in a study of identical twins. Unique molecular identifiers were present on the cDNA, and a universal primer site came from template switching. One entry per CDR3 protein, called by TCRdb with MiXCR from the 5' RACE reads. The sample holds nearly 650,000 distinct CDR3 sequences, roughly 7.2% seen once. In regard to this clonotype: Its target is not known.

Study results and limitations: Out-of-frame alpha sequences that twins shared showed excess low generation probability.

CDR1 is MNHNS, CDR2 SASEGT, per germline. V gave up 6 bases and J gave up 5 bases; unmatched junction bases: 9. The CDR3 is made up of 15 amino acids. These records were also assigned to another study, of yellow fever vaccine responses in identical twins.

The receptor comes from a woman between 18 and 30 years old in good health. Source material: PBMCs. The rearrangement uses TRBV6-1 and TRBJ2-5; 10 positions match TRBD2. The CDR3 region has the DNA TGTGCCAGCAGGACGCGACTAGCGGGCTGGGAGACCCAGTACTTC. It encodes CASRTRLAGWETQYF.